The subject of this entry is one T cell receptor (beta chain). Its antigen is unidentified. The ends lost 5 bases at V and 1 base at J; junction bases unmatched: 6. The germline V gene has CDR1 SGHDN and CDR2 FVKESK. The CDR3 covers 15 residues. The primer mix had 60 Vbeta and 13 Jbeta primers. The repertoire was sequenced with immunoSEQ multiplex PCR; TCRdb's copy has only in-frame clones and lacks some. The profile shows some 170,000 clones, 82% of them singletons. This record belongs to a study of cytomegalovirus exposure and HLA in healthy donors. Study results and caveats: Presence/absence analyses assumed roughly uniform sequencing depth across donors.

Sequencing was carried out using PBMCs. V and J are TRBV14 and TRBJ1-1; 8 bases align to TRBD1. This TCR derives from a girl aged 10 to 17 in good health and CMV-seropositive. The CDR3 bases are TGTGCCAGCAGCGCATGGACAGGGACGAACACTGAAGCTTTCTTT. Protein sequence: CASSAWTGTNTEAFF.